Below, one T cell receptor (beta chain) is given with its context. Primers for the PCR totalled 60 Vbeta and 13 Jbeta. Sequencing was performed with immunoSEQ multiplex PCR; in TCRdb, only in-frame clones are kept and a portion is missing. The sample has about 160,000 clones, about 76% seen once. The entry originates in a study of cytomegalovirus exposure and HLA in healthy donors. Trimming stripped 3 bases from V and 3 bases from J, with 10 bases between. This CDR3 has 14 residues. The chain uses TRBV5-3 and TRBJ1-5; D is undetermined. TRBV5-3 is an open reading frame, and its role is uncertain. The origin of this receptor is a human donor in good health. The sample consisted of PBMCs. DNA for the CDR3: TGTGCCAGAAGCTACGGGTTTACCAATCAGCCCCAGCATTTT. This sequence encodes CARSYGFTNQPQHF.